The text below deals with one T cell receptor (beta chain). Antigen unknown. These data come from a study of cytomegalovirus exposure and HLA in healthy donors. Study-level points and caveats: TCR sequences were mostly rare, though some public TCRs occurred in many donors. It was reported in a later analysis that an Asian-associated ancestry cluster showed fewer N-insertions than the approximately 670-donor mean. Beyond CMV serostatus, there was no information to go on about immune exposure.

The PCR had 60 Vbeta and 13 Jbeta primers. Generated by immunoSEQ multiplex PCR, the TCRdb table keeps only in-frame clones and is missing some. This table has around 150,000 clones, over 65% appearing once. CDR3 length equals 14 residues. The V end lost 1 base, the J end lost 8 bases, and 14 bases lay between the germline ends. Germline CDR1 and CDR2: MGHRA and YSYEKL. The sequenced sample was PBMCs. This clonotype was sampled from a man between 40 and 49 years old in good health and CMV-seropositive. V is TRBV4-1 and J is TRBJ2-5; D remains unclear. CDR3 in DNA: TGCGCCAGCAGCCAAGTTGGTTTGGTACACACCCAGTACTTC. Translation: CASSQVGLVHTQYF.